These 26 T cell receptor beta chains were all obtained from the same sample, sequenced in a study of vaccination effects on CD4 cells after COVID-19. The antigens of these receptors remain unknown. Under the ViraFEST assay, PBMC were stimulated with viral peptide pools so that antigen-specific CD4+ T cells expanded. Sequencing was performed afterwards. With roughly 10 days of culture completed, CD4+ T cells were isolated. Nucleocapsid antibodies were negative in the vaccine recipients, who had never had SARS-CoV-2 infection. Clones were sequenced by immunoSEQ multiplex PCR, and TCRdb holds only the in-frame ones, with some missing. The sample shows approximately 76,000 clones, around 79% of them seen only once. Here the sequenced sample was CD4+ T cells from PBMCs cultured with SARS-CoV-2 spike peptides, taken before COVID-19 vaccination. The receptors come from a human donor who received a COVID-19 vaccine.

The chain combines TRBV15 with TRBJ2-7; 11 bases line up with TRBD2. V shed 1 base, J shed 5 bases, and the junction held 10 bases outside the gene matches. Germline V gene sequence: CDR1 LNHNV, CDR2 YYDKDF (reference sequence). This CDR3 contains 17 residues. The CDR3 region has the DNA TGTGCCACCAGCAGAGGTAGACTAGCGGGGCTCAGCGACGAGCAGTACGTC. As protein: CATSRGRLAGLSDEQYV.

The genes are TRBV7-2 and TRBJ2-3; 7 nucleotides match TRBD2. Germline values: CDR1 SGHTA, CDR2 FQGNSA. Trimming removed 5 bases from V and 1 base from J; junction bases left unmatched: 3. This CDR3 has 14 amino acids. This CDR3 reads CASSPRGGTDTQYF. The CDR3 coding sequence is TGTGCCAGCAGCCCACGGGGGGGCACAGATACGCAGTATTTT.

The rearrangement links TRBV24-1 to TRBJ1-6, with 7 positions matching TRBD1. Germline loops: CDR1 KGHDR, CDR2 SFDVKD. V trimming: 2 bases; J trimming: 8 bases; junction bases outside the gene matches: 5. The CDR3 sequence is 15 residues long. In nucleotides, the CDR3 is TGTGCCACCAGTGATTCCCAGGGGACAGATTCACCCCTCCACTTT. Its translation is CATSDSQGTDSPLHF.

V is TRBV6-6 and J is TRBJ1-4; tentatively, D is TRBD1 (5 bases). Trimming pared 0 bases from V and 0 bases from J, leaving 8 bases between. CDR3 length equals 16 residues. Germline V gene lookup returns CDR1 MNHNY and CDR2 SVGAGI (reference sequence). The CDR3 bases are TGTGCCAGCAGTTACTCCGACAGCGCAACTAATGAAAAACTGTTTTTT. It is translated as CASSYSDSATNEKLFF.

This clone was seen once. The chain links TRBV3-1 (or the pseudogene TRBV3-2) to TRBJ1-1, with 7 positions matching TRBD1. CDR1 is LGHDT, CDR2 YNNKEL, per germline (reference sequence). This CDR3 has 16 amino acids. Germline trimming cut 0 bases from V and 3 bases from J; bases unmatched to any gene: 7. Written as DNA, the CDR3 is TGTGCCAGCAGCCAAGATCAGGGGGGGGATGACACTGAAGCTTTCTTT. It translates to CASSQDQGGDDTEAFF.

The CDR3 spells CASSPRGVRPDTQYF. As DNA, the CDR3 is TGTGCCAGCTCACCACGTGGGGTTCGTCCGGATACGCAGTATTTT. This chain joins TRBV18 and TRBJ2-3; D ambiguous. V lost 1 base and J lost 6, with 14 bases in between. CDR3 length: 15 residues. CDR1 and CDR2 from the germline V gene are KGHSH and LQKENI.

The chain employs TRBV2 and TRBJ1-2; D gene ambiguous. V gave up 3 bases and J gave up 8 bases, with 13 bases separating them. Germline lookup yields CDR1 SNHLY and CDR2 FYNNEI. The CDR3 is 13 residues long. In DNA form, the CDR3 reads TGTGCCAGCAGTGATCAAAGTTATTCGGGCTACACCTTC. Encoded protein: CASSDQSYSGYTF.

The chain links TRBV18 to TRBJ1-6; no clear D gene. This CDR3 comprises 15 residues. V lost 6 bases, J lost 7 bases, and 16 bases lay in between. Germline lookup yields CDR1 KGHSH and CDR2 LQKENI. Here the CDR3 reads CASSSIDRLNSPLHF. CDR3 coding DNA: TGTGCCAGCTCTTCAATCGACCGCCTCAATTCACCCCTCCACTTT.

This chain uses TRBV6-5 with TRBJ1-1, with TRBD1 matching 9 bases. Germline lookup yields CDR1 MNHEY and CDR2 SVGAGI. The CDR3 is made up of 14 amino acids. V shed 7 bases, J shed 4 bases, and the junction held 7 bases outside the gene matches. Here the CDR3 DNA reads TGTGCCAGCAACCTCGACAGGGGGGGCACTGAAGCTTTCTTT. It is translated as CASNLDRGGTEAFF.

The chain uses TRBV24-1 and TRBJ2-1, with 10 bases matching TRBD1. In germline, CDR1 is KGHDR, CDR2 SFDVKD. The CDR3 has 15 residues. Trimming at V came to 4 bases and at J to 6 bases, leaving 5 bases not matched to a gene. The CDR3 DNA is TGTGCCACCAGTGACCGGGACAGGGGTGTCAATGAGCAGTTCTTC. It encodes CATSDRDRGVNEQFF.

The chain combines TRBV6-5 with TRBJ1-5; D ambiguous. Germline-derived CDR1 and CDR2 are MNHEY and SVGAGI. Deletions cut 6 bases from V and 2 bases from J, with 14 bases between. The CDR3 totals 15 residues. DNA for the CDR3: TGTGCCAGCAGCTCACTGCGGGCCGGCAATCAGCCCCAGCATTTT. Translated: CASSSLRAGNQPQHF.

This clone was recorded only once. The chain is built from TRBV6-2 or TRBV6-3 and TRBJ1-1; D not resolved. CDR1 MNHEY and CDR2 SVGEGT come from the germline V gene. Trimming left V 5 bases short and J 1 base short, with 11 bases between. The CDR3 totals 14 residues. CDR3 residues: CASSRPTENTEAFF. The DNA for the CDR3 is TGTGCCAGCAGTCGCCCCACAGAGAACACTGAAGCTTTCTTT.

The rearrangement joins TRBV5-1 to TRBJ2-1; 9 bases align to TRBD2. The CDR3 sequence is 15 residues long. The germline V gene encodes CDR1 SGHRS and CDR2 YFSETQ. Trimming cost V 2 bases and J 8 bases; bases outside gene matches: 8. The CDR3 reads CASSLSVSGGYEQFF. CDR3 DNA sequence: TGCGCCAGCAGCTTATCCGTTAGCGGGGGTTATGAGCAGTTCTTC.

The gene calls are TRBV7-2 and TRBJ1-2; TRBD1 agrees at 8 bases. This CDR3 is built from 13 residues. The V gene end was trimmed by 3 bases and the J gene end by 6 bases; junction bases not matched to a gene: 3. Germline V gene lookup returns CDR1 SGHTA and CDR2 FQGNSA. CDR3 DNA: TGTGCCAGCAGCTTGCTGGGACAGGATGGCTACACCTTC. Translated, it gives CASSLLGQDGYTF.

The chain employs TRBV19 and TRBJ2-5; no reliable D call. This CDR3 has 14 amino acids. V was shortened by 3 bases and J by 2 bases, with 10 bases between the two germline ends. The V gene's germline CDR1 is LNHDA and CDR2 SQIVND (reference sequence). The CDR3 DNA sequence: TGTGCCAGTAGTATCGTGGCAGCTCAAGAGACCCAGTACTTC. The encoded protein is CASSIVAAQETQYF.

This clone was recorded once. V gene TRBV6-1 combines with J gene TRBJ2-7; D possibly corresponds to TRBD2 (5 bases). The CDR3 runs 15 residues. V lost 3 bases and J 1 base, leaving 13 bases between the germline ends. Germline V gene sequence: CDR1 MNHNS, CDR2 SASEGT. CDR3 sequence: CASSDRGIGSYEQYV. The CDR3 coding sequence is TGTGCCAGCAGTGATCGGGGAATCGGATCCTACGAGCAGTACGTC.

The V and J genes are TRBV18 and TRBJ2-2, with D unclear. Germline CDR1 reads KGHSH; CDR2 reads LQKENI. This CDR3 is built from 16 residues. V lost 4 bases, J lost 2 bases, and 14 bases lay in between. CDR3 protein: CASSQSNAANTGELFF. CDR3 DNA: TGTGCCAGCTCACAAAGTAACGCAGCTAACACCGGGGAGCTGTTTTTT. The whole variable domain, filled in from reference TRBV18 and TRBJ2-2, reads NAGVMQNPRHLVRRRGQEARLRCSPMKGHSHVYWYRQLPEEGLKFMVYLQKENIIDESGMPKERFSAEFPKEGPSILRIQQVVRGDSAAYFCASSQSNAANTGELFFGEGSRLTVL.

Only a few counts were recorded for this clone. J is TRBJ1-1 and V is TRBV5-8; possibly TRBD1 for D (5 bases). Germline assignment: CDR1 SGHTS and CDR2 YDEGEE. Between the trimmed V and J ends, which lost 7 bases and 2 bases, there was a span of 27 bases. The CDR3 is made up of 18 amino acids. The CDR3 DNA sequence: TGTGCCAGCCCCGTGGGTGTTTACAGTATGGGACTCAACACTGAAGCTTTCTTT. Translating gives CASPVGVYSMGLNTEAFF. Filled out from reference TRBV5-8 and TRBJ1-1, the complete variable domain reads EAGVTQSPTHLIKTRGQQATLRCSPISGHTSVYWYQQALGLGLQFLLWYDEGEERNRGNFPPRFSGRQFPNYSSELNVNALELEDSALYLCASPVGVYSMGLNTEAFFGQGTRLTVV.

The chain couples TRBV5-6 to TRBJ1-3; D call uncertain. The germline V gene encodes CDR1 SGHDT and CDR2 YYEEEE. The CDR3 sequence is 16 residues long. V gave up 3 bases and J gave up 0 bases, with 13 bases separating them. The CDR3 here is CASSSDAYYSGNTIYF. The CDR3 coding sequence is TGTGCCAGCAGCTCGGACGCTTACTACTCTGGAAACACCATATATTTT.

This clone appeared once. The genes are TRBV7-9 and TRBJ1-1, with D perhaps matching TRBD1 (5 bases). CDR1 SEHNR and CDR2 FQNEAQ come from the germline V gene (reference sequence). CDR3 length: 16 amino acids. Trimming cost V 4 bases and J 1 base, with 16 bases left between them. The CDR3 DNA sequence: TGTGCCAGCAGCTGCGGGACCGACTCGGAGAACACTGAAGCTTTCTTT. This sequence encodes CASSCGTDSENTEAFF. The variable domain in full, completed from reference TRBV7-9 and TRBJ1-1, reads DTGVSQNPRHKITKRGQNVTFRCDPISEHNRLYWYRQTLGQGPEFLTYFQNEAQLEKSRLLSDRFSAERPKGSFSTLEIQRTEQGDSAMYLCASSCGTDSENTEAFFGQGTRLTVV.

This clone was recorded once. The chain couples TRBV4-3 to TRBJ2-2; TRBD2 agrees at 7 bases. Trimming took 4 bases from V and 1 from J; bases not matched to a gene: 3. Germline V gene lookup returns CDR1 LGHNA and CDR2 YSLEER. This CDR3 has 15 amino acids. The CDR3: CASSPSGGNTGELFF. CDR3 bases: TGCGCCAGCAGCCCCTCGGGGGGGAACACCGGGGAGCTGTTTTTT.

V is TRBV28 and J is TRBJ2-5, with D unclear. The ends were cut back, 5 bases at V and 2 bases at J, with 15 bases in the middle. Germline lookup yields CDR1 MDHEN and CDR2 SYDVKM. The CDR3 length is 15 residues. For the CDR3, the DNA is TGTGCCAGCAGTACTTACCCCCTTTTACAAGAGACCCAGTACTTC. Translating gives CASSTYPLLQETQYF.

The chain couples TRBV27 to TRBJ1-1; D call uncertain. This CDR3 has 15 residues. V gave up 1 base and J gave up 1 base, with 10 bases separating them. The germline gives CDR1 MNHEY, CDR2 SMNVEV (reference sequence). CDR3 DNA: TGTGCCAGCAGTTTATACCCGACGACGAACACTGAAGCTTTCTTT. It encodes CASSLYPTTNTEAFF.

The DNA for the CDR3 is TGTGCCAGTAGTACTGAGCCCCTGGTTGGTGCTTTCTTT. This gives the protein CASSTEPLVGAFF. The chain recombines TRBV19 with TRBJ1-1; D uncertain. Deletions cut 4 bases from V and 11 bases from J, with 17 bases between. The CDR3 covers 13 residues. Germline V gene sequence: CDR1 LNHDA, CDR2 SQIVND (reference sequence).

The V and J genes are TRBV19 and TRBJ2-5; no clear D. This CDR3 spans 13 amino acids. V was cut by 9 bases and J by 1 base, with 12 bases left in between. From germline, CDR1 is LNHDA and CDR2 SQIVND (reference sequence). CDR3 sequence reads: CASGRELQETQYF. The CDR3 DNA sequence: TGTGCCAGCGGAAGAGAGCTCCAAGAGACCCAGTACTTC.

The CDR3, as DNA: TGCGCCAGCAGTAGGGGAGCAACTTACACTGAAGCTTTCTTT. This codes for CASSRGATYTEAFF. The chain carries TRBV5-1 and TRBJ1-1, with D possibly being TRBD1 (5 bases). This CDR3 contains 14 residues. Germline assignment: CDR1 SGHRS and CDR2 YFSETQ. V shed 5 bases and J shed 3 bases, with 14 bases lying between them.